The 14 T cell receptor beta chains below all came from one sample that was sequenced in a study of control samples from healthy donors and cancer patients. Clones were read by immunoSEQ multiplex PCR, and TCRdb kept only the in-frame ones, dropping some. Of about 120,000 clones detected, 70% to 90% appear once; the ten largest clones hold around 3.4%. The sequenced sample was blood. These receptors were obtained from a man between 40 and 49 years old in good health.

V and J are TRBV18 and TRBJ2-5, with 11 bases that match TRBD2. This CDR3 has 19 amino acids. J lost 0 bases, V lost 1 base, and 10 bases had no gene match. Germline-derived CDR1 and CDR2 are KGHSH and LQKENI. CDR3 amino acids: CASSPLGTSGGRYQETQYF. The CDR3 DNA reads TGTGCCAGCTCACCACTAGGCACTAGCGGGGGACGGTACCAAGAGACCCAGTACTTC.

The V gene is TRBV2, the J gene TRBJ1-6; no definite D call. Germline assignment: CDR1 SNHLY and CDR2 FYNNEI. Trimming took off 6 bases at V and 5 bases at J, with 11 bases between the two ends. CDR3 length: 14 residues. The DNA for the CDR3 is TGTGCCAGCAGACAGAACCTGGATAATTCACCCCTCCACTTT. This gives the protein CASRQNLDNSPLHF. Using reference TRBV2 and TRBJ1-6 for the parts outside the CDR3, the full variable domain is EPEVTQTPSHQVTQMGQEVILRCVPISNHLYFYWYRQILGQKVEFLVSFYNNEISEKSEIFDDQFSVERPDGSNFTLKIRSTKLEDSAMYFCASRQNLDNSPLHFGNGTRLTVT.

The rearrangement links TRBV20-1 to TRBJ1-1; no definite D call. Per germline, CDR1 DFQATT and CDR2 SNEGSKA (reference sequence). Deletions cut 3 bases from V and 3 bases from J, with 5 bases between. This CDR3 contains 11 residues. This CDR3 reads CSASEYTEAFF. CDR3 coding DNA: TGCAGTGCTAGCGAGTACACTGAAGCTTTCTTT.

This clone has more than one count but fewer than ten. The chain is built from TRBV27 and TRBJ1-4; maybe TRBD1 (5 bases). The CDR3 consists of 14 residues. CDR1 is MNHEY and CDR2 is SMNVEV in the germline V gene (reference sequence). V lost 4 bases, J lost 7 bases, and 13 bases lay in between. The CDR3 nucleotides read TGTGCCAGCAGTTCCGCCGGGACGGCTGAAAAACTGTTTTTT. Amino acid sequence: CASSSAGTAEKLFF.

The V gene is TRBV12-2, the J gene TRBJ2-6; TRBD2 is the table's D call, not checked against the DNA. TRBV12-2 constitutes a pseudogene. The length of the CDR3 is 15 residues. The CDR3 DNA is TGTGCAAGTCGCTTCTCTAGCTCTGGGGCCAACGTCCTGACTTTC. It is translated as CASRFSSSGANVLTF.

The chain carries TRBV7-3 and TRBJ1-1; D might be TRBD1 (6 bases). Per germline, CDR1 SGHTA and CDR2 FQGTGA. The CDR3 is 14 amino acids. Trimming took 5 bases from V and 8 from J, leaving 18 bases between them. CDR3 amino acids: CASSAQQGSAEAFF. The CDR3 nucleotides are TGTGCCAGCAGCGCTCAACAGGGAAGCGCCGAAGCTTTCTTT.

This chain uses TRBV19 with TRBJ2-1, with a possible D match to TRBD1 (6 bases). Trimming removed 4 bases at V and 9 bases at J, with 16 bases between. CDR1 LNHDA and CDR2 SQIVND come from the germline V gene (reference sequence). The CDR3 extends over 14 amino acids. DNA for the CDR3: TGTGCCAGTAGTACAGGGCTGATAGGGGGTGAGCAGTTCTTC. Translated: CASSTGLIGGEQFF. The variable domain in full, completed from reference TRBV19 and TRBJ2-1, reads DGGITQSPKYLFRKEGQNVTLSCEQNLNHDAMYWYRQDPGQGLRLIYYSQIVNDFQKGDIAEGYSVSREKKESFPLTVTSAQKNPTAFYLCASSTGLIGGEQFFGPGTRLTVL.

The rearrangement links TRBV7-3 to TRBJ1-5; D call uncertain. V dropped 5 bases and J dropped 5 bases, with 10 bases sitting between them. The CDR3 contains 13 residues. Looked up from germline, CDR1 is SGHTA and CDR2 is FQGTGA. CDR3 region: CASSPGLYQPQHF. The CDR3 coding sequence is TGTGCCAGCAGCCCGGGCCTTTATCAGCCCCAGCATTTT.

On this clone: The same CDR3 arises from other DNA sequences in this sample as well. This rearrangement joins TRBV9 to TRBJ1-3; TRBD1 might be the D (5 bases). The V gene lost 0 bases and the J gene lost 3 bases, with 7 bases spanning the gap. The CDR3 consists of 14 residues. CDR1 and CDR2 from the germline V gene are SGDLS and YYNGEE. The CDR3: CASSVGDGGNTIYF. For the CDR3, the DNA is TGTGCCAGCAGCGTAGGGGACGGTGGAAACACCATATATTTT.

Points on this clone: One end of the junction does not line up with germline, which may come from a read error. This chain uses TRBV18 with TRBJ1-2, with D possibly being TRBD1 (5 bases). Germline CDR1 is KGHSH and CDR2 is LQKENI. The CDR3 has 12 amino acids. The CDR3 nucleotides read TGTGCCAGCTCACCAGTCAGGGCCGACCCCCACTTC. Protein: CASSPVRADPHF.

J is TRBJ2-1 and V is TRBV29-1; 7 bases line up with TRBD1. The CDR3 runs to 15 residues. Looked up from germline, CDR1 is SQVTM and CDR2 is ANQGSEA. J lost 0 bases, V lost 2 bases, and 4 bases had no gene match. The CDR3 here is CSVERKGASYNEQFF. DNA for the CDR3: TGCAGCGTTGAACGGAAGGGGGCCTCCTACAATGAGCAGTTCTTC.

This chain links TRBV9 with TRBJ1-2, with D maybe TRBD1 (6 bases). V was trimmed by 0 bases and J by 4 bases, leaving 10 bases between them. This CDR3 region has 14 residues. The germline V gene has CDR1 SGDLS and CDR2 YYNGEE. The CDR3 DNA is TGTGCCAGCAGCGTAGTTGAGACAGGCTATGGCTACACCTTC. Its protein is CASSVVETGYGYTF.

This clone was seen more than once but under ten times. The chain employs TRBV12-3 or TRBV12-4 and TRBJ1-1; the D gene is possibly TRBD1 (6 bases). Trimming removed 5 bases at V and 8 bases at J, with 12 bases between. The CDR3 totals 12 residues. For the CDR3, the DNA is TGTGCCAGCAGTCTCGACAGGTTAGAAGCTTTCTTT. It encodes CASSLDRLEAFF.

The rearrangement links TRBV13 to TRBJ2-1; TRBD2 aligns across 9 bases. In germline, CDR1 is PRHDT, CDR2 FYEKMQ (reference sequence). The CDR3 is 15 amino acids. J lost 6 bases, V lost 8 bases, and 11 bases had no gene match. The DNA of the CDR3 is TGTGCCAGCTATGACGGCGGGGGGGACTTCAATGAGCAGTTCTTC. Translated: CASYDGGGDFNEQFF. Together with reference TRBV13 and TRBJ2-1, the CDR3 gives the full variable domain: AAGVIQSPRHLIKEKRETATLKCYPIPRHDTVYWYQQGPGQDPQFLISFYEKMQSDKGSIPDRFSAQQFSDYHSELNMSSLELGDSALYFCASYDGGGDFNEQFFGPGTRLTVL.